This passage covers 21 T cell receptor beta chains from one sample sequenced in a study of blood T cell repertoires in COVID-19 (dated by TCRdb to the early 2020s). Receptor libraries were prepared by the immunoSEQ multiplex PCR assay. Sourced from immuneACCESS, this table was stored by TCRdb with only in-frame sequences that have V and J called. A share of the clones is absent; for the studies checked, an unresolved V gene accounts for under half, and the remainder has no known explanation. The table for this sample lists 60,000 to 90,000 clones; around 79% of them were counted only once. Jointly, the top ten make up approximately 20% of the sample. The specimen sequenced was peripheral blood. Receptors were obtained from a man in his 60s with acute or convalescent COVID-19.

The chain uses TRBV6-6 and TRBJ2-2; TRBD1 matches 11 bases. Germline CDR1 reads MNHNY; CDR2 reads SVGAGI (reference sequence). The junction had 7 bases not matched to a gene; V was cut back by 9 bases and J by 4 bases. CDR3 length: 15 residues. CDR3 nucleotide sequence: TGTGCCAGTTCCGGGACAGGGGGACCCACCGGGGAGCTGTTTTTT. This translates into CASSGTGGPTGELFF.

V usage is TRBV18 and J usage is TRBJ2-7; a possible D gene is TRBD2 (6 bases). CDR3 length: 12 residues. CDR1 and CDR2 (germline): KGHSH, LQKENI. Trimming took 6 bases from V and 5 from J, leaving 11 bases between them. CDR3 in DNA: TGTGCCAGCTCGTCATCGGGGGACGAGCAGTACGTC. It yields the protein CASSSSGDEQYV.

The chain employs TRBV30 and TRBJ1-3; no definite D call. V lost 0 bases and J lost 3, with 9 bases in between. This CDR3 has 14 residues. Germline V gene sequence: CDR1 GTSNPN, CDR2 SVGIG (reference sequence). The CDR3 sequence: CAWSVTGFGNTIYF. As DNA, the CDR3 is TGTGCCTGGAGTGTCACGGGGTTTGGAAACACCATATATTTT. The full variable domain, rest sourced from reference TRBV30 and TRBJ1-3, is SQTIHQWPATLVQPVGSPLSLECTVEGTSNPNLYWYRQAAGRGLQLLFYSVGIGQISSEVPQNLSASRPQDRQFILSSKKLLLSDSGFYLCAWSVTGFGNTIYFGEGSWLTVV.

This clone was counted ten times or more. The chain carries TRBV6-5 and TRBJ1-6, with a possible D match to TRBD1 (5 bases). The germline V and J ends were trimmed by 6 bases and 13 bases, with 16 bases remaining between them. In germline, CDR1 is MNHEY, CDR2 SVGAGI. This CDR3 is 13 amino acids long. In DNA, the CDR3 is TGTGCCAGCAGGCTTTTAGACAGCCATCCCCTCCACTTT. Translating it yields CASRLLDSHPLHF.

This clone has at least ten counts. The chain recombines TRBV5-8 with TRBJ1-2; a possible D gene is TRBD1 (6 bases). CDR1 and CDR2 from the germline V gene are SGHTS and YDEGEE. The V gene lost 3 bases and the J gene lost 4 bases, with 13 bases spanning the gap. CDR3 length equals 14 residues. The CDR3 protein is CASSSDAGAYGYTF. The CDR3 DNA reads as TGTGCCAGCAGCTCGGATGCGGGGGCCTATGGCTACACCTTC. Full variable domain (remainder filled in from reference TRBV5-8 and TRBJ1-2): EAGVTQSPTHLIKTRGQQATLRCSPISGHTSVYWYQQALGLGLQFLLWYDEGEERNRGNFPPRFSGRQFPNYSSELNVNALELEDSALYLCASSSDAGAYGYTFGSGTRLTVV.

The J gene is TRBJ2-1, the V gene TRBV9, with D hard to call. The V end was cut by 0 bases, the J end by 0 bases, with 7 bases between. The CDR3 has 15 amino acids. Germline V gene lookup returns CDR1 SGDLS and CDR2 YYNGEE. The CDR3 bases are TGTGCCAGCAGCGTAGCGCCAGGCTCCTACAATGAGCAGTTCTTC. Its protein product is CASSVAPGSYNEQFF.

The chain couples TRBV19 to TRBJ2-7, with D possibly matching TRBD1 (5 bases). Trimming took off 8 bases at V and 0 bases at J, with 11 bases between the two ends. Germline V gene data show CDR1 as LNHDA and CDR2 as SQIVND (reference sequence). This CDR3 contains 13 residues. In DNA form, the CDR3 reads TGTGCCAGTGCGCCAGGGAACTCCTACGAGCAGTACTTC. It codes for CASAPGNSYEQYF.

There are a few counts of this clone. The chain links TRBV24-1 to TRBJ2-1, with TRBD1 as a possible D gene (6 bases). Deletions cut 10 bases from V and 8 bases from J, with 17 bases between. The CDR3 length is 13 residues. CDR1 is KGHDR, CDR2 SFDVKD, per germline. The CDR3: CATGTSVGDEQFF. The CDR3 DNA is TGTGCCACGGGGACATCGGTGGGGGATGAGCAGTTCTTC.

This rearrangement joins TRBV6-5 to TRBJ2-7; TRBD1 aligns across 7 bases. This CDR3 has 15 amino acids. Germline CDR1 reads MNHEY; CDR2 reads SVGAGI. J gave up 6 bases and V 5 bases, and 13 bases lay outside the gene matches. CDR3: CASSNDRVGGSEQYF. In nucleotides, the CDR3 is TGTGCCAGCAGTAACGACAGGGTTGGAGGAAGCGAGCAGTACTTC.

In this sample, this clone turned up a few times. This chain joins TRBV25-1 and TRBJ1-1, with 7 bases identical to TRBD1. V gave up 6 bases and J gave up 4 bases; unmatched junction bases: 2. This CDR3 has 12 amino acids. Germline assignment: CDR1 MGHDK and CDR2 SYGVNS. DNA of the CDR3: TGTGCCAGCAGGGGGGACAGCACTGAAGCTTTCTTT. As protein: CASRGDSTEAFF.

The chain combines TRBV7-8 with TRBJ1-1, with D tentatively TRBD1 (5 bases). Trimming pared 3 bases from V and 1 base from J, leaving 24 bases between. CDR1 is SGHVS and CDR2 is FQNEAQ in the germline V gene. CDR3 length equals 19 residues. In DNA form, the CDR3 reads TGTGCCAGCAGCTTCTATAAGGCCCTACAGGCAACTAAGAACACTGAAGCTTTCTTT. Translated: CASSFYKALQATKNTEAFF.

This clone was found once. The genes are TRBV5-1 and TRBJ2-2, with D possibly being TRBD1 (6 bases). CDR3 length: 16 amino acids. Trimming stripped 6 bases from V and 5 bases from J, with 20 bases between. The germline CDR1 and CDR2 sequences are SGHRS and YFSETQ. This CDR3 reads CASNPRGGRGTGELFF. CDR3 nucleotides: TGCGCCAGCAACCCGCGAGGGGGACGCGGGACCGGGGAGCTGTTTTTT.

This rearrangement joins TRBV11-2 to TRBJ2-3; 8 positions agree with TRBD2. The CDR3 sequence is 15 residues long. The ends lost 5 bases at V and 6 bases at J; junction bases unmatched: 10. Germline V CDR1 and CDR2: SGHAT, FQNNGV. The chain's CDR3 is CASSLTSARADTQYF. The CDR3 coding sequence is TGTGCCAGCAGCCTGACTAGCGCGAGGGCGGATACGCAGTATTTT.

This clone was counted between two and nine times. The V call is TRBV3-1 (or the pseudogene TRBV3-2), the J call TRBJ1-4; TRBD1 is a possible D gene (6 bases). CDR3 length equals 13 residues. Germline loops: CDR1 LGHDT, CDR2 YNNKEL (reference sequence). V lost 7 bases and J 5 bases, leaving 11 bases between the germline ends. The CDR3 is CASTPQGNEKLFF. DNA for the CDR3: TGTGCCAGCACCCCACAGGGAAATGAAAAACTGTTTTTT.

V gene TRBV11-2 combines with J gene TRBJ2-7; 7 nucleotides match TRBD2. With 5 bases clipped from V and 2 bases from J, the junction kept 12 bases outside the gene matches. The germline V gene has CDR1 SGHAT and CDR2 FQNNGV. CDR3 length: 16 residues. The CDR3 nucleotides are TGTGCCAGCAGCGCCGTCCGGGGGAGGGAAGCCTACGAGCAGTACGTC. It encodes CASSAVRGREAYEQYV.

The CDR3 bases are TGTGCCAGCAGTCCGGGGGTGCTCGAGCAGTACTTC. Translation gives CASSPGVLEQYF. The chain carries TRBV5-6 and TRBJ2-7, with D possibly TRBD2 on 6 matching bases. Germline V gives CDR1 SGHDT, CDR2 YYEEEE. The length of the CDR3 is 12 residues. The V end was cut by 5 bases, the J end by 6 bases, with 12 bases between.

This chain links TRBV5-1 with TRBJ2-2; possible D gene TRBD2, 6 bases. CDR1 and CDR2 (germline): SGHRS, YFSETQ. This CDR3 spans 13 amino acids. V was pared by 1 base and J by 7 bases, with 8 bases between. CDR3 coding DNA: TGCGCCAGCAGCTTGACTAGCAGCGGGGAGCTGTTTTTT. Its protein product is CASSLTSSGELFF.

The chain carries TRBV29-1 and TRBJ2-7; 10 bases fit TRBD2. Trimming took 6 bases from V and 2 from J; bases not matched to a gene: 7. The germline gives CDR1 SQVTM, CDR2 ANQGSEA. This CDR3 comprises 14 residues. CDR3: CSVASGSGAYEQYF. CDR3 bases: TGCAGCGTGGCTAGCGGGAGTGGCGCCTACGAGCAGTACTTC.

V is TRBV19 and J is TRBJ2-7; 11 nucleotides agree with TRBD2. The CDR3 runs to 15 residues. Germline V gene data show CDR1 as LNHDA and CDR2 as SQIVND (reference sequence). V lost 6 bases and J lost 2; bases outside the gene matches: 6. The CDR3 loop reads CASRYGTSGTYEQYF. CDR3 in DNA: TGTGCCAGTAGGTACGGGACTAGCGGAACCTACGAGCAGTACTTC.

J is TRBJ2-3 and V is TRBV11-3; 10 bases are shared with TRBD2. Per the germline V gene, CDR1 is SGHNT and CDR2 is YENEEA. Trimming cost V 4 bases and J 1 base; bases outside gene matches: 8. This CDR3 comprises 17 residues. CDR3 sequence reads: CASSSRFGTSGTDTQYF. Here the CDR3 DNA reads TGTGCCAGCAGCTCGCGTTTCGGGACTAGCGGCACAGATACGCAGTATTTT.

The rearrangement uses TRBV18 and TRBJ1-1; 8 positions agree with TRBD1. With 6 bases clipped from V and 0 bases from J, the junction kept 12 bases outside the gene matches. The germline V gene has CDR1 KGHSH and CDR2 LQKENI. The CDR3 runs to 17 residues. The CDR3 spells CASSREITGGMNTEAFF. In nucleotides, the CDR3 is TGTGCCAGCTCTCGAGAAATTACAGGGGGGATGAACACTGAAGCTTTCTTT. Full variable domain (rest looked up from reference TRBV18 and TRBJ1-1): NAGVMQNPRHLVRRRGQEARLRCSPMKGHSHVYWYRQLPEEGLKFMVYLQKENIIDESGMPKERFSAEFPKEGPSILRIQQVVRGDSAAYFCASSREITGGMNTEAFFGQGTRLTVV.